The rows below give T cell receptor beta chains drawn from one sample of a study of early T cells in non-severe SARS-CoV-2 infection. A single record per CDR3 protein comes from TCRdb applying MiXCR to the 5' RACE reads. The sample has over 90,000 distinct CDR3 sequences; around 13% are singletons. Material for sequencing was whole blood. The receptors here all came from an adult who was a healthcare worker with PCR-confirmed SARS-CoV-2 infection or an uninfected control (not recorded which). The CDR3 runs from the conserved cysteine through the conserved F or W. The order of the fields is V gene, clone size, D gene, J gene, CDR3 DNA, CDR3 protein. D genes are given only for firm matches. Clone size is stated in some rows and not others, as once, few, many or a class when expanded.

TRBV5-1	.	TRBD1	TRBJ1-1	TGCGCCAGCAGCTTAGGGACAGCAATGAACACTGAAGCTTTCTTT	CASSLGTAMNTEAFF
TRBV10-3	.	.	TRBJ1-1	TGTGCCATCAGTGACGGTCTTCAGGGTTACGGCACTGAAGCTTTCTTT	CAISDGLQGYGTEAFF
TRBV18	few	TRBD1	TRBJ1-4	TGTGCCAGCTCACCCGGACAGGGCGAAAAACTGTTTTTT	CASSPGQGEKLFF
TRBV20-1	few	.	TRBJ2-6	TGCAGTGCCACCTCTAGGGGGGTCGGGGCCAACGTCCTGACTTTC	CSATSRGVGANVLTF
TRBV12-3/TRBV12-4	many	.	TRBJ2-7	TGTGCCAGCAGTCTCGGGAACGAGCAGTACTTC	CASSLGNEQYF
TRBV4-1	.	.	TRBJ2-1	TGCGCCAGCAGCGCCCCGCAGCGGAGCAATGAGCAGTTCTTC	CASSAPQRSNEQFF
TRBV2	few	TRBD2	TRBJ2-4	TGTGCCAGCAGGAGGACTAGCCCCGGGAACATTCAGTACTTC	CASRRTSPGNIQYF
TRBV24-1	many	TRBD2	TRBJ2-1	TGTGCCACCAGTGCAAAAGGACTAGTCTCCAATGAGCAGTTCTTC	CATSAKGLVSNEQFF
TRBV12-3/TRBV12-4	few	.	TRBJ1-5	TGTGCCAGCAGCGGAGGACGAGGTCAGCCCCAGCATTTT	CASSGGRGQPQHF
TRBV12-5	many	.	TRBJ2-1	TGTGCTAGTGGTTCAGGGCAGACCTCCTACAATGAGCAGTTCTTC	CASGSGQTSYNEQFF
TRBV25-1	few	.	TRBJ1-4	TGTGCCAGCAGTGAGCCCAGAGGGATGACAACTAATGAAAAACTGTTTTTT	CASSEPRGMTTNEKLFF
TRBV4-1	many	.	TRBJ2-7	TGCGCCAGCAGCCAAGAATATCGGGACTACGAGCAGTACTTC	CASSQEYRDYEQYF
TRBV27	.	.	TRBJ2-1	TGTGCCAGCAGTTTATTTGGGTTGCTAGGGGACTACAATGAGCAGTTCTTC	CASSLFGLLGDYNEQFF
TRBV18	few	TRBD2	TRBJ2-1	TGTGCCAGCTCACAATCCGAGGGACTAGCGTTGAATGAGCAGTTCTTC	CASSQSEGLALNEQFF
TRBV20-1	.	TRBD2	TRBJ2-1	TGCAGTGCTAGGAGCGGGAGTATAGACAATGAGCAGTTCTTC	CSARSGSIDNEQFF
TRBV6-2/TRBV6-3	few	.	TRBJ2-2	TGTGCCAGCGGATCCGGGACTCCCTCCGGGGAGCTGTTTTTT	CASGSGTPSGELFF
TRBV27	many	.	TRBJ2-3	TGTGCCAGCAGGAGAGAAGTTTCAGCTACAGATACGCAGTATTTT	CASRREVSATDTQYF
TRBV7-9	.	.	TRBJ1-1	TGTGCCAGCATCCGGCACGCCAGTCAAGGAACCGAAGCTTTCTTT	CASIRHASQGTEAFF
TRBV20-1	few	TRBD2	TRBJ2-7	TGCAGTGCTAGAGTTCCGGGAGCGGGGGAGCAGTACTTC	CSARVPGAGEQYF
TRBV3-1	few	.	TRBJ2-6	TGTGCCAGCAGCCAAGCTTCATGGGTGTCTGGGGCCAACGTCCTGACTTTC	CASSQASWVSGANVLTF
TRBV28	.	TRBD1	TRBJ2-5	TGTGCCAGCAGTTGGTCAGGGGGAAAGACCCAGTACTTC	CASSWSGGKTQYF
TRBV28	many	.	TRBJ2-1	TGTGCCAGCAGTTCTCTAGCGAGATTCAACAATGAGCAGTTCTTC	CASSSLARFNNEQFF
TRBV20-1	few	TRBD2	TRBJ2-2	TGCAGTGCTAGACCCGCGGGCCTAGCGGGAGAAACCGGGGAGCTGTTTTTT	CSARPAGLAGETGELFF
TRBV7-9	.	TRBD2	TRBJ2-3	TGTGCCAGCAGCTATGCGGGAGCGGGCCACACAGATACGCAGTATTTT	CASSYAGAGHTDTQYF
TRBV4-3	many	.	TRBJ1-1	TGCGCCAGCAGCCAAGAGGTCGGGACGGTGAACACTGAAGCTTTCTTT	CASSQEVGTVNTEAFF
TRBV20-1	.	.	TRBJ1-2	TGCAGTGTTAGGGAGGGGATCGGCTACACCTTC	CSVREGIGYTF
TRBV7-2	few	.	TRBJ2-2	TGTGCCAGCAGCTTGGATACCGGGGAGCTGTTTTTT	CASSLDTGELFF
TRBV12-3/TRBV12-4	few	TRBD2	TRBJ2-3	TGTGCCAGCAGTTTGGTCGGCGGGGGACTAGCGGGGAAGGTTACGCAGTATTTT	CASSLVGGGLAGKVTQYF
TRBV11-2	.	TRBD1	TRBJ2-7	TGTGCCAGCAGCTTAGGGACAGGGTATTACGAGCAGTACTTC	CASSLGTGYYEQYF
TRBV10-2	.	TRBD2	TRBJ2-7	TGCGCCAGCATGGTGGTAGCGGGCCACTACGAGCAGTACTTC	CASMVVAGHYEQYF
TRBV9	.	TRBD1	TRBJ2-1	TGTGCCAGCAGCAGCCGGGACAGGGGATACAATGAGCAGTTCTTC	CASSSRDRGYNEQFF
TRBV14	few	TRBD2	TRBJ2-5	TGTGCCAGCAGCCAAGACCCCGGGACTAGCGGGAGATACTGGGAGACCCAGTACTTC	CASSQDPGTSGRYWETQYF
TRBV7-2	.	.	TRBJ2-1	TGTGCCAGCAGCTTACGGACGGTTTCCTACAATGAGCAGTTCTTC	CASSLRTVSYNEQFF
TRBV2	.	.	TRBJ1-5	TGTGCCAGCAGGGACGGGACAATCGGCAATCAGCCCCAGCATTTT	CASRDGTIGNQPQHF
TRBV20-1	many	TRBD2	TRBJ2-7	TGCAGTGCTAGGGGACTAGCGGGAGGGTACGAGCAGTACTTC	CSARGLAGGYEQYF
TRBV28	.	.	TRBJ2-4	TGTGCCAGCAGTTCGCCTCCCACTCAGTACTTC	CASSSPPTQYF
TRBV12-3/TRBV12-4	many	.	TRBJ1-1	TGTGCCAGCAGTTTCGATTTACCCCGGGACACTGAAGCTTTCTTT	CASSFDLPRDTEAFF
TRBV7-6	many	.	TRBJ2-6	TGTGCCAGCAGCTTAGCGACGGCAGGGGCAGGGGCCAACGTCCTGACTTTC	CASSLATAGAGANVLTF
TRBV9	.	TRBD2	TRBJ2-2	TGTGCCAGCAGCGTAGCGCGGGAGGGCTTCACCGGGGAGCTGTTTTTT	CASSVAREGFTGELFF
TRBV3-1	many	.	TRBJ2-5	TGTGCCAGCAGCCAAGGCAGGGTGGAGACCCAGTACTTC	CASSQGRVETQYF
TRBV4-1	many	.	TRBJ2-3	TGCGCCAGCAGCCAAGATGGGTCTAGGGGGGGTTCGCAGTATTTT	CASSQDGSRGGSQYF
TRBV14	many	.	TRBJ2-5	TGTGCCAGCAGCCAGGCAAGAAAGACCCAGTACTTC	CASSQARKTQYF
TRBV6-2/TRBV6-3	many	.	TRBJ1-4	TGTGCCAGCAGCTACCAAGGAGCAACTAATGAAAAACTGTTTTTT	CASSYQGATNEKLFF
TRBV7-2	few	TRBD2	TRBJ2-3	TGTGCCAGCGGCCTGGGCGGGGGGGATACGCAGTATTTT	CASGLGGGDTQYF
TRBV5-4	.	.	TRBJ2-3	TGTGCCAGCAGCTTGTGGTCATCCACAGATACGCAGTATTTT	CASSLWSSTDTQYF
TRBV7-9	.	.	TRBJ2-1	TGTGCCAGCGGAATGGACCCGAGCTCCTACAATGAGCAGTTCTTC	CASGMDPSSYNEQFF
TRBV28	.	.	TRBJ2-5	TGTGCCAGCAGTCTGGGCCTAGCTGGAAAAGAGACCCAGTACTTC	CASSLGLAGKETQYF
TRBV5-6	few	.	TRBJ1-4	TGTGCCAGCAGCTTAGCGGGACTACGCCTAACTAATGAAAAACTGTTTTTT	CASSLAGLRLTNEKLFF
TRBV5-1	.	.	TRBJ2-3	TGCGCCAGCAGCTTGGATGGGGGCCAGACAGATACGCAGTATTTT	CASSLDGGQTDTQYF
TRBV7-4	.	TRBD1	TRBJ2-3	TGTGCCAGCAGCCGCCGGGACAGGGTCCCAGATACGCAGTATTTT	CASSRRDRVPDTQYF
TRBV28	.	.	TRBJ1-5	TGTGCCAGCAGTCGCCCCCGGGACTACAATAGCAATCAGCCCCAGCATTTT	CASSRPRDYNSNQPQHF
TRBV28	.	TRBD2	TRBJ2-1	TGTGCCAGCAGTTTGTCGGGAGGTTACAATGAGCAGTTCTTC	CASSLSGGYNEQFF
TRBV18	few	.	TRBJ2-4	TGTGCCAGCTCACCATTGCCGCTAGCCAAAAACATTCAGTACTTC	CASSPLPLAKNIQYF
TRBV20-1	many	.	TRBJ2-7	TGCAGTGCTAGACACCAGAGCTCCTACGAGCAGTACTTC	CSARHQSSYEQYF